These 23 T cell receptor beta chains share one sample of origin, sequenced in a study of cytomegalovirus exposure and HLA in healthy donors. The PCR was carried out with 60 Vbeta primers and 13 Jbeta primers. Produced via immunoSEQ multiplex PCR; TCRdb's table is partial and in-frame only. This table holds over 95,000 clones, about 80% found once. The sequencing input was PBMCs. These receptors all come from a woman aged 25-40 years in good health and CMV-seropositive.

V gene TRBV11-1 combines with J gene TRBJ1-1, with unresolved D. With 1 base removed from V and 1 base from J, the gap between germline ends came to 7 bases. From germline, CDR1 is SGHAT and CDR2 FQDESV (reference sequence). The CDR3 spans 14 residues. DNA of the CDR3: TGTGCCAGCAGCTTAGTTGAGGGGAACACTGAAGCTTTCTTT. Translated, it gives CASSLVEGNTEAFF.

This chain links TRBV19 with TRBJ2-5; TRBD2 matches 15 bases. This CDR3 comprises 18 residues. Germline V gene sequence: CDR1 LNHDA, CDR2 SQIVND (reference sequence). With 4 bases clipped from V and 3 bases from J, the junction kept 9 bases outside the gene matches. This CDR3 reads CASSRGLAGGPGEETQYF. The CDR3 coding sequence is TGTGCCAGTAGTAGGGGACTAGCGGGGGGTCCGGGGGAAGAGACCCAGTACTTC. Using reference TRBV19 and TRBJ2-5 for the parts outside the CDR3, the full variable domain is DGGITQSPKYLFRKEGQNVTLSCEQNLNHDAMYWYRQDPGQGLRLIYYSQIVNDFQKGDIAEGYSVSREKKESFPLTVTSAQKNPTAFYLCASSRGLAGGPGEETQYFGPGTRLLVL.

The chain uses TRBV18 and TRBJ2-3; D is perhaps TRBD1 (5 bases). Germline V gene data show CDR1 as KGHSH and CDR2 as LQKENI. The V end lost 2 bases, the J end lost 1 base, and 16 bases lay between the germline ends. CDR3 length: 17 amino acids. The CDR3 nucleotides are TGTGCCAGCTCACCAATAACAGGCGTCAAAGGCACAGATACGCAGTATTTT. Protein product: CASSPITGVKGTDTQYF.

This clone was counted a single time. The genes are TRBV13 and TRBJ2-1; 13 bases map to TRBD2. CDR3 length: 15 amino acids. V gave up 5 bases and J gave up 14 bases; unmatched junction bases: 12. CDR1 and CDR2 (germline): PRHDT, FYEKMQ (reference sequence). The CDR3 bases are TGTGCCAGCAGCCCAATACTAGGACTAGCGGGAGCTGAGTTCTTC. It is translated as CASSPILGLAGAEFF.

The CDR3: CASSLDPRTGVFF. CDR3 bases: TGTGCCAGCAGCTTAGATCCCAGGACAGGGGTGTTTTTT. The J gene is TRBJ1-4, the V gene TRBV7-9, with 9 bases aligning to TRBD1. The germline gives CDR1 SEHNR, CDR2 FQNEAQ (reference sequence). V was pared by 1 base and J by 15 bases, with 6 bases of the junction left unmatched. This CDR3 comprises 13 residues.

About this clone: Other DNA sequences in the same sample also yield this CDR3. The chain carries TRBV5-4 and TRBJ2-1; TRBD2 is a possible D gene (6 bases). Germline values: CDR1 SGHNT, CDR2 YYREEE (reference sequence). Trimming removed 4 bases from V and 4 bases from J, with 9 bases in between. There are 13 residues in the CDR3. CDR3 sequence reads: CASSGDSYNEQFF. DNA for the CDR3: TGTGCCAGCAGCGGGGACTCATACAATGAGCAGTTCTTC.

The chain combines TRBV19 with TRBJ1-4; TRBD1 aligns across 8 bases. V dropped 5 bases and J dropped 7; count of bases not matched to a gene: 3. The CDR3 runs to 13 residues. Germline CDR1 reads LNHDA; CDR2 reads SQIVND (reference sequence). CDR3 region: CASSSTGAEKLFF. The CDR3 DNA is TGTGCCAGTAGTTCGACAGGGGCTGAAAAACTGTTTTTT.

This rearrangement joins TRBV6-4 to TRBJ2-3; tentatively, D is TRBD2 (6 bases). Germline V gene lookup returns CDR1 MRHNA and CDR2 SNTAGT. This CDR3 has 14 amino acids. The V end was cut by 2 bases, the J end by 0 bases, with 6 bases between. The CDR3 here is CASSDGTSTDTQYF. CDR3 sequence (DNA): TGTGCCAGCAGTGACGGGACTAGCACAGATACGCAGTATTTT.

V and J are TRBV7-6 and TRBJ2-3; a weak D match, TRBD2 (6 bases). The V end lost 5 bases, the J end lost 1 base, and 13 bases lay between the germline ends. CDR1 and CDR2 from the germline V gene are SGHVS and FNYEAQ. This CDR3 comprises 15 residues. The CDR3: CASSHLAERTDTQYF. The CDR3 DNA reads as TGTGCCAGCAGCCATTTAGCGGAGCGCACAGATACGCAGTATTTT. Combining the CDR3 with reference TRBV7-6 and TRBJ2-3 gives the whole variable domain GAGVSQSPRYKVTKRGQDVALRCDPISGHVSLYWYRQALGQGPEFLTYFNYEAQQDKSGLPNDRFSAERPEGSISTLTIQRTEQRDSAMYRCASSHLAERTDTQYFGPGTRLTVL.

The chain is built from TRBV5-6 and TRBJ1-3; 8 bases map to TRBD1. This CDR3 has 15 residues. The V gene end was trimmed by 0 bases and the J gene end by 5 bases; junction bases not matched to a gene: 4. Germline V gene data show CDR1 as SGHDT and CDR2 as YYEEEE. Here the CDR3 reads CASSLGQGARNTIYF. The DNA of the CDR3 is TGTGCCAGCAGCTTGGGGCAGGGGGCTAGAAACACCATATATTTT.

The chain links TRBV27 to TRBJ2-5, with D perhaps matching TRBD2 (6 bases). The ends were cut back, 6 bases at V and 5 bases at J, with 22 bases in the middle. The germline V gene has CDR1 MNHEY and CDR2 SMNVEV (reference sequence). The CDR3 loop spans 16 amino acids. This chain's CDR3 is CASSLSEGLRGETQYF. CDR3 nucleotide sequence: TGTGCCAGCAGCCTAAGTGAGGGACTGCGAGGGGAGACCCAGTACTTC.

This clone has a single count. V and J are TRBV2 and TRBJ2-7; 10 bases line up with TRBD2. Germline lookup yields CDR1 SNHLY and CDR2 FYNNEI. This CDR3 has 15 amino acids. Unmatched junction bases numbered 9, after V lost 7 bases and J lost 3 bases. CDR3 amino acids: CASTETSGPLYEQYF. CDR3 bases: TGTGCCAGCACCGAGACTAGCGGGCCACTCTACGAGCAGTACTTC. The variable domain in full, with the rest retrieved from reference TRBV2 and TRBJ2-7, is EPEVTQTPSHQVTQMGQEVILRCVPISNHLYFYWYRQILGQKVEFLVSFYNNEISEKSEIFDDQFSVERPDGSNFTLKIRSTKLEDSAMYFCASTETSGPLYEQYFGPGTRLTVT.

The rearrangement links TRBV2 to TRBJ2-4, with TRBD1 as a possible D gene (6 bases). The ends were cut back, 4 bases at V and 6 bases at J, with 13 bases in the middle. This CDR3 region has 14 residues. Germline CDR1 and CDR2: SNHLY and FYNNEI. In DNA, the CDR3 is TGTGCCAGCAGTGGGGGACACACCTTAAACATTCAGTACTTC. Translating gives CASSGGHTLNIQYF.

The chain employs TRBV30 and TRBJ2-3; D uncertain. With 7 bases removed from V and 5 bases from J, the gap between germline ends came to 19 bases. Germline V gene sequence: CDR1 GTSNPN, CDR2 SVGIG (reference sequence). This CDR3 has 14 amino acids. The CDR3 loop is CALDPRLTLDTQYF. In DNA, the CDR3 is TGTGCCTTGGATCCGCGACTGACCCTAGATACGCAGTATTTT.

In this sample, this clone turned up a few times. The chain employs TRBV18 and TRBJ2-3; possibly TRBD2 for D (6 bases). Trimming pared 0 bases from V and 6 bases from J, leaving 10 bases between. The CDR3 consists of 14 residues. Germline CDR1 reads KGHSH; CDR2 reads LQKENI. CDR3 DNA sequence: TGTGCCAGCTCACCACCCGGGGACTGGGATACGCAGTATTTT. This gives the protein CASSPPGDWDTQYF.

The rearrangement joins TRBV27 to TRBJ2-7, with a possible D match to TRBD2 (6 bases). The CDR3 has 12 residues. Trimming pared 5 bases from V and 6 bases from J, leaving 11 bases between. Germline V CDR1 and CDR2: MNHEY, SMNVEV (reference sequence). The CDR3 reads CASSLGGPEQYF. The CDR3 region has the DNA TGTGCCAGCAGTCTGGGGGGTCCCGAGCAGTACTTC.

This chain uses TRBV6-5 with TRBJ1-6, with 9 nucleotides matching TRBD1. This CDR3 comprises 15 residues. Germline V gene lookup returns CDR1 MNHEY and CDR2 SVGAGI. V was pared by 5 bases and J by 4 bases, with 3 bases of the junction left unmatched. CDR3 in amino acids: CASSGGQGYNSPLHF. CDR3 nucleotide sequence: TGTGCCAGCAGTGGGGGACAGGGATATAATTCACCCCTCCACTTT.

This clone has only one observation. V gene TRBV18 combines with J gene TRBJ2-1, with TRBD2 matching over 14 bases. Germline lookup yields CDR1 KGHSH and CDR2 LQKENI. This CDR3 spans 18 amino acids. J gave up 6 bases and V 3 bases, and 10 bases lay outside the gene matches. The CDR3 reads CASSPQPTTSGGANEQFF. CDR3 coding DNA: TGTGCCAGCTCACCCCAACCCACGACTAGCGGGGGGGCCAATGAGCAGTTCTTC.

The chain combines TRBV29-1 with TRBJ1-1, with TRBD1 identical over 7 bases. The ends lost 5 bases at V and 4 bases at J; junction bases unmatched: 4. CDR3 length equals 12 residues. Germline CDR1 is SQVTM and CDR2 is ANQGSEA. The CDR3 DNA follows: TGCAGCGTTACGACAGGGTCCACTGAAGCTTTCTTT. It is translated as CSVTTGSTEAFF.

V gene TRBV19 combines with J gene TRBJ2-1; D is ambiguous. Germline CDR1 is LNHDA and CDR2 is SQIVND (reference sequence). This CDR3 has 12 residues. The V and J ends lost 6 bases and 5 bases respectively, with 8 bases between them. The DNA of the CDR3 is TGTGCCAGTAGCTGGAGACACAATGAGCAGTTCTTC. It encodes CASSWRHNEQFF.

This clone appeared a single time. The CDR3 DNA reads TGCGCCAGCAGTCATCCCAGACAGGGGCACACAGATACGCAGTATTTT. Encoded protein: CASSHPRQGHTDTQYF. The V call is TRBV23-1, the J call TRBJ2-3; 8 bases are a match to TRBD1. TRBV23-1 has ORF status, its function being uncertain. J gave up 2 bases and V 3 bases, and 7 bases lay outside the gene matches. CDR3 length: 16 residues.

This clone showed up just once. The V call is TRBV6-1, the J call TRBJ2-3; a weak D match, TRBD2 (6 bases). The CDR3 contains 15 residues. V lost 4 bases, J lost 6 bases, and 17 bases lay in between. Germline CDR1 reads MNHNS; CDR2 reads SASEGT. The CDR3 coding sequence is TGTGCCAGCAGTGGCCTGGGCGGGGCCCGGGATACGCAGTATTTT. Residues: CASSGLGGARDTQYF.

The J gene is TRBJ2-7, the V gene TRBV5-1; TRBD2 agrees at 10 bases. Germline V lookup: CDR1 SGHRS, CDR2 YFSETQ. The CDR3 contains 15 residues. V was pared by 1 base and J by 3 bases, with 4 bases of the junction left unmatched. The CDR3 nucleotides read TGCGCCAGCAGCTTGTTAGGACTAGCGGACTACGAGCAGTACTTC. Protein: CASSLLGLADYEQYF.